The 22 T cell receptor beta chains below all came from one sample that was sequenced in a study of T-cell reconstitution after alpha-beta-depleted transplantation in children. For TCRbeta, the library was prepared with unique molecular identifiers. One entry per CDR3 protein results from TCRdb running MiXCR on the PCR reads. The sample has fewer than 350,000 distinct CDR3 sequences, about a tenth seen once. This material consisted of PBMCs, taken before TCRalphabeta/CD19-depleted stem cell transplant. These receptors came from a boy younger than two with acute myeloid leukemia, due to receive a stem cell transplant.

This clonotype was observed many times. V usage is TRBV21-1 and J usage is TRBJ2-4; TRBD2, as called in the table, went unchecked against the DNA. TRBV21-1 is marked as a pseudogene. The CDR3 has 14 amino acids. The CDR3 nucleotides read TGTGCCAGCAGCACCGAGGGATCCAAAAACATTCAGTACTTC. This encodes CASSTEGSKNIQYF.

This clonotype has a count of ten or more. V is TRBV5-1 and J is TRBJ2-1, with D possibly TRBD1 on 6 matching bases. Germline CDR1 SGHRS, CDR2 YFSETQ. There are 15 residues in the CDR3. Trimming took off 4 bases at V and 4 bases at J, with 15 bases between the two ends. The CDR3 reads CASSDPDRGYNEQFF. In nucleotides, the CDR3 is TGCGCCAGCAGCGATCCTGATAGGGGGTACAATGAGCAGTTCTTC.

This clonotype was observed many times. The rearrangement uses TRBV20-1 and TRBJ1-1; weak D call: TRBD1 (5 bases). The ends were cut back, 3 bases at V and 4 bases at J, with 9 bases in the middle. This CDR3 contains 12 residues. CDR1 DFQATT and CDR2 SNEGSKA come from the germline V gene (reference sequence). CDR3 bases: TGCAGTGCTAGCCGGGGGACCACTGAAGCTTTCTTT. As protein: CSASRGTTEAFF.

This clonotype has ten or more counts. The rearrangement uses TRBV6-6 and TRBJ1-5, with TRBD1 identical over 7 bases. The germline gives CDR1 MNHNY, CDR2 SVGAGI (reference sequence). Unmatched junction bases numbered 9, after V lost 9 bases and J lost 7 bases. The CDR3 is 13 residues long. The CDR3 DNA follows: TGTGCCAGAAGACAGGGCTTTAAACAGCCCCAGCATTTT. It yields the protein CARRQGFKQPQHF.

Remarks on this clonotype: A much more abundant neighbour one base away suggests this may be a read error. V is TRBV5-7 and J is TRBJ1-1, with D tentatively TRBD1 (5 bases). TRBV5-7 is an ORF; its function is uncertain. The CDR3 is made up of 15 amino acids. CDR3 protein: CASSLVDRIPTEALF. The CDR3 coding sequence is TGTGCCAGCAGCTTGGTTGACAGAATCCCCACTGAAGCTCTCTTT.

Many counts were recorded for this clonotype. V is TRBV14 and J is TRBJ2-2; the match to TRBD2 covers 7 bases. From germline, CDR1 is SGHDN and CDR2 FVKESK. V was clipped by 5 bases and J by 5 bases; unmatched bases: 14. CDR3 size: 17 residues. The CDR3 bases are TGTGCCAGCAGCTCACTTTCTAGCGGAGTGGGTACCGGGGAGCTGTTTTTT. As protein: CASSSLSSGVGTGELFF.

This clonotype was counted many times. An end of the junction differs from the germline gene, which may be a read error. The J gene is TRBJ2-1, the V gene TRBV20-1; weak D call: TRBD2 (5 bases). The CDR3 loop spans 12 amino acids. Germline lookup yields CDR1 DFQATT and CDR2 SNEGSKA (reference sequence). The CDR3 loop reads CIARRTGNEQFF. The CDR3 DNA reads TGCATTGCTAGACGGACGGGGAATGAGCAGTTCTTC.

This clonotype was recorded many times. The chain carries TRBV20-1 and TRBJ2-7; TRBD2 agrees at 13 bases. The CDR3 has 14 amino acids. V was pared by 3 bases and J by 6 bases, with 5 bases of the junction left unmatched. Germline loops: CDR1 DFQATT, CDR2 SNEGSKA (reference sequence). The CDR3 bases are TGCAGTGCTAGTCTACTAGCGGGGGGGACCGAGCAGTACTTC. It encodes CSASLLAGGTEQYF.

This clonotype was observed at least ten times. This chain uses TRBV5-5 with TRBJ1-4; D perhaps matches TRBD1 (5 bases). CDR1 SGHKS and CDR2 YYEKEE come from the germline V gene (reference sequence). The CDR3 is 14 residues long. V dropped 0 bases and J dropped 8 bases, with 11 bases sitting between them. The CDR3 nucleotides read TGTGCCAGCAGCTTGGAGCCAGGGAGGGAAAAACTGTTTTTT. Residues: CASSLEPGREKLFF.

This clonotype has at least ten counts. CDR3 nucleotide sequence: TGTGCCAGCAGCCGACCGGGACTAGCGGGGGGACTTTCCTACGAGCAGTACTTC. It encodes CASSRPGLAGGLSYEQYF. The chain carries TRBV7-8 and TRBJ2-7; 15 bases are shared with TRBD2. Per germline, CDR1 SGHVS and CDR2 FQNEAQ. Trimming took 5 bases from V and 1 from J; bases not matched to a gene: 9. The CDR3 is made up of 18 amino acids.

This clonotype was recorded many times. This chain links TRBV3-1 with TRBJ2-7; D unclear. The CDR3 spans 13 residues. V lost 2 bases to trimming and J lost 3 bases, with 8 bases between them. Germline loops: CDR1 LGHDT, CDR2 YNNKEL (reference sequence). The CDR3 protein is CASSQLRRYEQYF. CDR3 sequence (DNA): TGTGCCAGCAGCCAACTCAGGCGCTACGAGCAGTACTTC.

Ten or more counts support this clonotype. The gene calls are TRBV5-1 and TRBJ2-1; D gene unclear. Trimming removed 1 base from V and 10 bases from J, with 6 bases in between. There are 11 residues in the CDR3. Germline V gene lookup returns CDR1 SGHRS and CDR2 YFSETQ. This CDR3 is CASSLTGEQFF. The CDR3 DNA reads as TGCGCCAGCAGCTTGACCGGCGAGCAGTTCTTC.

This clonotype came up a few times. The chain is built from TRBV12-3 or TRBV12-4 and TRBJ2-7, with 7 bases identical to TRBD1. V trimming: 5 bases; J trimming: 5 bases; junction bases outside the gene matches: 9. This CDR3 comprises 14 residues. The CDR3 sequence: CASSRQGVVDEQYF. In DNA form, the CDR3 reads TGTGCCAGCAGTCGGCAGGGGGTGGTTGACGAGCAGTACTTC.

This clonotype was counted many times. The rearrangement links TRBV20-1 to TRBJ1-2; 7 positions match TRBD1. The CDR3 extends over 13 amino acids. The germline V gene has CDR1 DFQATT and CDR2 SNEGSKA (reference sequence). V was pared by 3 bases and J by 4 bases, with 5 bases of the junction left unmatched. In DNA, the CDR3 is TGCAGTGCTAGGGGGCAGGGGGGCTATGGCTACACCTTC. As protein: CSARGQGGYGYTF.

J is TRBJ2-5 and V is TRBV25-1; D is uncertain. V was cut by 1 base and J by 4 bases, with 13 bases left in between. The CDR3 spans 15 residues. Germline V gene data show CDR1 as MGHDK and CDR2 as SYGVNS. The CDR3 nucleotides read TGTGCCAGCAGTGAATTATTATGGGGTGCAGAGACCCAGTACTTC. Its protein product is CASSELLWGAETQYF.

This clonotype was seen a handful of times. This sequence joins TRBV12-3 or TRBV12-4 and TRBJ1-5; TRBD1 might be the D (6 bases). Trimming took off 3 bases at V and 1 base at J, with 13 bases between the two ends. CDR3 length: 16 amino acids. DNA of the CDR3: TGTGCCAGCAGTTTGGGGGGGCCTGGGAGCAATCAGCCCCAGCATTTT. The encoded protein is CASSLGGPGSNQPQHF.

This clonotype showed up many times. CDR3 sequence: CASSSPGQVPMNTEAFF. The CDR3 bases are TGTGCCAGCAGTTCCCCGGGACAGGTCCCGATGAACACTGAAGCTTTCTTT. The V call is TRBV6-5, the J call TRBJ1-1, with 8 bases identical to TRBD1. The CDR3 covers 17 residues. CDR1 is MNHEY, CDR2 SVGAGI, per germline. V trimming: 4 bases; J trimming: 0 bases; junction bases outside the gene matches: 10.

The table lists this clonotype with many counts. V gene TRBV5-6 combines with J gene TRBJ2-1, with TRBD2 matching 9 bases. This CDR3 has 16 amino acids. Losses at the gene ends were 0 bases for V and 7 bases for J; bases not matched to a gene: 8. Germline V gene sequence: CDR1 SGHDT, CDR2 YYEEEE. The CDR3 DNA sequence: TGTGCCAGCAGCTTGGGACCGGGACTAGCACATAATGAGCAGTTCTTC. Its translation is CASSLGPGLAHNEQFF.

This clonotype was detected many times. The chain's CDR3 is CASSFPLAVSNEQFF. The CDR3 DNA follows: TGTGCCAGCAGTTTCCCGCTAGCGGTCTCGAATGAGCAGTTCTTC. The J gene is TRBJ2-1, the V gene TRBV12-3 or TRBV12-4, with TRBD2 identical over 7 bases. This CDR3 contains 15 residues. The V segment lost 3 bases and the J segment 7 bases; nucleotides outside the gene matches: 9.

This clonotype was recorded many times. The rearrangement uses TRBV28 and TRBJ1-1; 11 nucleotides align to TRBD1. J gave up 0 bases and V 6 bases, and 6 bases lay outside the gene matches. Germline V gives CDR1 MDHEN, CDR2 SYDVKM. The CDR3 extends over 16 amino acids. The CDR3, as DNA: TGTGCCAGCAGGGGGACAGGGGGAGTCATGAACACTGAAGCTTTCTTT. Amino acids: CASRGTGGVMNTEAFF.

This clonotype was detected ten times or more. The chain joins TRBV6-1 to TRBJ2-2; D assignment may be TRBD1 or TRBD2 (5 bases each). Per the germline V gene, CDR1 is MNHNS and CDR2 is SASEGT. The CDR3 is 15 residues long. V shed 0 bases and J shed 7 bases, with 12 bases lying between them. This CDR3 is CASSEASGAYGELFF. The CDR3 DNA sequence: TGTGCCAGCAGTGAAGCGTCCGGGGCGTACGGGGAGCTGTTTTTT.

There are many counts of this clonotype. The junction differs from germline at one of its ends, possibly a read error. V is TRBV5-1 and J is TRBJ2-3, with 9 positions matching TRBD2. From germline, CDR1 is SGHRS and CDR2 YFSETQ. CDR3 size: 14 residues. The CDR3 DNA sequence: TGTGCCAGCAGCTTAGCGGGGGGCACAGATACGCAGTATTTT. This codes for CASSLAGGTDTQYF.